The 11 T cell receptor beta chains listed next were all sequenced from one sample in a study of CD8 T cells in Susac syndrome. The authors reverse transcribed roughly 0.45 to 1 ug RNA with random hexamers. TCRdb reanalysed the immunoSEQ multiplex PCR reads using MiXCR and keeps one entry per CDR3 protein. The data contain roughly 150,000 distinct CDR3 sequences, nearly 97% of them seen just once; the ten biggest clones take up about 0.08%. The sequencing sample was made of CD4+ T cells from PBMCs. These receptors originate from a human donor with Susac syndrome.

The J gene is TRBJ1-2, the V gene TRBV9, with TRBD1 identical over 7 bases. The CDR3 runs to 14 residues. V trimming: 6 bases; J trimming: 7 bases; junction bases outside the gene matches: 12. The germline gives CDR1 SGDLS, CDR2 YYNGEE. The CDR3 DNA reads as TGTGCCAGCACGACCCAGGAACAGGGGACTGGCTACACCTTC. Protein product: CASTTQEQGTGYTF.

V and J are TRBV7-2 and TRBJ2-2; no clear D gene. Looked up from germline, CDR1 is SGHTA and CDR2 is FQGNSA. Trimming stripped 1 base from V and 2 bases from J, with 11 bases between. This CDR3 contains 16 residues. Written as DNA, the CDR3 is TGTGCCAGCAGCTTAGATATGAGCAGTAACACCGGGGAGCTGTTTTTT. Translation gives CASSLDMSSNTGELFF.

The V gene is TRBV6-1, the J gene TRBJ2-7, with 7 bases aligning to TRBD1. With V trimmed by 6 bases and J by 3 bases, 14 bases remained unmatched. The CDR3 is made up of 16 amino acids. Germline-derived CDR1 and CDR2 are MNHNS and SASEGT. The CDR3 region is CASSSTTPGQFYEQYF. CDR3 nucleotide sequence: TGTGCCAGCAGCTCAACGACACCGGGACAGTTCTACGAGCAGTACTTC.

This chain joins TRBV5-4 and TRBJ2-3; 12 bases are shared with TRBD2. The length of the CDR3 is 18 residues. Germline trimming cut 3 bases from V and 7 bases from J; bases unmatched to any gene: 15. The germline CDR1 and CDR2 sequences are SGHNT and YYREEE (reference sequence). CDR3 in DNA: TGTGCCAGCAGCTCTCACTCTTATGGACTAGCGGGGACCTATACGCAGTATTTT. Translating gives CASSSHSYGLAGTYTQYF. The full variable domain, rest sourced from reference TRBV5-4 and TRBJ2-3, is ETGVTQSPTHLIKTRGQQVTLRCSSQSGHNTVSWYQQALGQGPQFIFQYYREEENGRGNFPPRFSGLQFPNYSSELNVNALELDDSALYLCASSSHSYGLAGTYTQYFGPGTRLTVL.

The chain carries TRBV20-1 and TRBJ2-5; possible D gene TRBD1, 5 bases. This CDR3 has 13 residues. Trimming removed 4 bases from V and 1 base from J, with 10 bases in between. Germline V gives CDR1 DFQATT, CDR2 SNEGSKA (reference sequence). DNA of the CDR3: TGCAGTGCTATCGATGACAGCCAAGAGACCCAGTACTTC. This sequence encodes CSAIDDSQETQYF.

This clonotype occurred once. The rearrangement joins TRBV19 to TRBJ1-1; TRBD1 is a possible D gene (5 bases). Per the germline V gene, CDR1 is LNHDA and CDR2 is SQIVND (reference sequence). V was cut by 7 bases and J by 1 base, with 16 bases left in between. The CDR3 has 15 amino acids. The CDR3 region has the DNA TGTGCCAGTAATGTCCCGGGACGACGGAACACTGAAGCTTTCTTT. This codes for CASNVPGRRNTEAFF.

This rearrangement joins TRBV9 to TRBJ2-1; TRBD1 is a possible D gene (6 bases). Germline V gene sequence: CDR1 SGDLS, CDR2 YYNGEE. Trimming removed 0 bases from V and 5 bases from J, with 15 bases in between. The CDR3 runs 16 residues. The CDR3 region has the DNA TGTGCCAGCAGCGTAGCAGGGGACGCTTTCGACAATGAGCAGTTCTTC. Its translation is CASSVAGDAFDNEQFF.

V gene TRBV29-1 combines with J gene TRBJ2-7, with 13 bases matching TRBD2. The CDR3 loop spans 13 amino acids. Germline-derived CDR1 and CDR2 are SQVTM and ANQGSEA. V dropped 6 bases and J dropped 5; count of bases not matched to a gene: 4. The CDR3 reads CSVGGLAGNEQYF. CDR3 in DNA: TGCAGCGTGGGGGGACTAGCGGGAAACGAGCAGTACTTC.

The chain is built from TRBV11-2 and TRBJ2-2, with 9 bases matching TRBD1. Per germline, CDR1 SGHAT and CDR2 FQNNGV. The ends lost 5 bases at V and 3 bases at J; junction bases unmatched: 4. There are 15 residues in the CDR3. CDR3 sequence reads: CASSQGQGYTGELFF. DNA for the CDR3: TGTGCCAGCAGCCAGGGACAGGGCTACACCGGGGAGCTGTTTTTT.

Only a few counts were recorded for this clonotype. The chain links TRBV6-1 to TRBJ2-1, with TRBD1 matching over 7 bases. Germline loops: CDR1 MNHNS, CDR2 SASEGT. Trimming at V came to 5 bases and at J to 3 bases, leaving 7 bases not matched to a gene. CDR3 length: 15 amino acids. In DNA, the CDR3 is TGTGCCAGCAGTCCCGGACAGGCAAACTACAATGAGCAGTTCTTC. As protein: CASSPGQANYNEQFF.

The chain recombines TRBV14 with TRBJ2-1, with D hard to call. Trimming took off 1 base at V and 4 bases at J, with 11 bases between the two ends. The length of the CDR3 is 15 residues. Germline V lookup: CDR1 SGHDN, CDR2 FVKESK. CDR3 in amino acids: CASSQVYGRYNEQFF. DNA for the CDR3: TGTGCCAGCAGCCAAGTATACGGCAGATACAATGAGCAGTTCTTC.